This T cell receptor beta chain was sequenced during a study of regulatory T cells in long-lasting Graves disease. Construction of the TCR beta libraries employed iRepertoire HTBI primers in conjunction with Arm-PCR of CDR3 regions. TCRdb processed the multiplex PCR reads anew with MiXCR; each CDR3 protein has one entry. The data show about 660,000 distinct CDR3 sequences, roughly 30% seen once. Of note for this clonotype: Its antigen is not identified.

Whole-study results and caveats: Only peripheral blood was studied, not thyroid tissue.

Time point specified: persistent/refractory GD, antithyroid drugs over 5 years with positive TRAb. RNA from PBMCs was the source of the TCR library. Trimming left V 3 bases short and J 4 bases short, with 15 bases between. There are 15 residues in the CDR3. Germline CDR1 MGHRA, CDR2 YSYEKL. This TCR derives from a female donor with Graves disease. This specimen was peripheral blood mononuclear cells (PBMCs), taken when the disease was refractory, from a patient treated with antithyroid drugs. This chain links TRBV4-1 with TRBJ1-2; D may be TRBD1 (5 bases). The CDR3: CASSQDRGEAYGYTF. The CDR3 nucleotides read TGCGCCAGCAGCCAGGATAGGGGAGAGGCCTATGGCTACACCTTC.